One and the same sample provided the 24 T cell receptor beta chains below, sequenced in a study of blood T cells in healthy people across ages. With a J-beta primer mix and a sample-barcoded 5' primer, a second PCR ran roughly 6 to 11 cycles. A single record per CDR3 protein comes from TCRdb applying MiXCR to the 5' RACE reads. Of approximately 600,000 distinct CDR3 sequences in the sample, roughly three fifths were seen once. Material for sequencing was blood. These receptors were taken from a man aged 55 to 70 in good health.

This chain connects TRBV28 to TRBJ1-4; a weak D match, TRBD1 (5 bases). Germline lookup yields CDR1 MDHEN and CDR2 SYDVKM. V was pared by 3 bases and J by 4 bases, with 12 bases between. This CDR3 region has 15 residues. The CDR3 loop reads CASSFGGGYNEKLFF. CDR3 in DNA: TGTGCCAGCAGTTTCGGGGGGGGATATAATGAAAAACTGTTTTTT.

The genes are TRBV3-1 and TRBJ2-3; tentative D call: TRBD2 (5 bases). The CDR3 consists of 12 residues. Trimming stripped 4 bases from V and 9 bases from J, with 11 bases between. CDR1 LGHDT and CDR2 YNNKEL come from the germline V gene (reference sequence). This CDR3 is CASSPSSRTQYF. CDR3 bases: TGTGCCAGCAGCCCATCTAGCAGAACGCAGTATTTT.

The chain employs TRBV5-1 and TRBJ1-6; possibly TRBD1 for D (6 bases). V was pared by 0 bases and J by 9 bases, with 13 bases between. This CDR3 has 15 residues. The germline gives CDR1 SGHRS, CDR2 YFSETQ. The chain's CDR3 is CASSLDDRFLSPLHF. The CDR3 coding sequence is TGCGCCAGCAGCTTGGATGACAGGTTTCTTTCACCCCTCCACTTT.

The chain joins TRBV20-1 to TRBJ1-5; TRBD1 matches at 10 bases. This CDR3 is built from 16 residues. Germline V lookup: CDR1 DFQATT, CDR2 SNEGSKA (reference sequence). J was trimmed by 5 bases and V by 0 bases; bases with no gene match: 7. CDR3 loop: CSAREFGTGVHQPQHF. CDR3 nucleotides: TGCAGTGCTAGAGAATTCGGGACAGGGGTGCATCAGCCCCAGCATTTT.

This clonotype was counted only a few times. The V and J genes are TRBV7-2 and TRBJ2-1; D is undetermined. Per germline, CDR1 SGHTA and CDR2 FQGNSA. There are 15 residues in the CDR3. Trimming cost V 4 bases and J 0 bases, with 10 bases left between them. The CDR3 bases are TGTGCCAGCAGCTCTTGGGTTAACTCCTACAATGAGCAGTTCTTC. Encoded protein: CASSSWVNSYNEQFF.

This chain joins TRBV28 and TRBJ2-5, with D possibly TRBD2 on 6 matching bases. V was cut by 7 bases and J by 7 bases, with 10 bases left in between. Germline V CDR1 and CDR2: MDHEN, SYDVKM. The CDR3 length is 11 residues. The CDR3 sequence is CASTTGGTQYF. The CDR3 DNA sequence: TGTGCCAGCACCACCGGGGGGACCCAGTACTTC.

This sequence joins TRBV6-5 and TRBJ1-5; D unresolved. Germline CDR1 and CDR2: MNHEY and SVGAGI. This CDR3 has 15 residues. V lost 6 bases and J 0 bases, leaving 12 bases between the germline ends. DNA of the CDR3: TGTGCCAGCAGCCCCGACGGGAATAGCAATCAGCCCCAGCATTTT. This gives the protein CASSPDGNSNQPQHF.

The chain employs TRBV7-6 and TRBJ2-1; D is unclear. CDR1 and CDR2 from the germline V gene are SGHVS and FNYEAQ. The germline V and J ends were trimmed by 4 bases and 3 bases, with 13 bases remaining between them. The CDR3 runs 15 residues. As DNA, the CDR3 is TGTGCCAGCAGCTCGGACGGCAGTGTCTACAATGAGCAGTTCTTC. It yields the protein CASSSDGSVYNEQFF.

This clonotype was counted between two and nine times. Possible read error: a much larger clone is one base away. This rearrangement joins TRBV7-2 to TRBJ2-5; D gene unclear. CDR3 size: 13 residues. Trimming left V 5 bases short and J 4 bases short, with 11 bases between. The germline gives CDR1 SGHTA, CDR2 FQGNSA. The CDR3 protein is CASSVVGRETQYF. CDR3 in DNA: TGTGCCAGCAGCGTCGTAGGGCGAGAGACCCAGTACTTC.

The table lists this clonotype with a few counts. The chain combines TRBV12-3 or TRBV12-4 with TRBJ1-2, with D unresolved. The length of the CDR3 is 12 residues. Between the trimmed V and J ends, which lost 1 base and 6 bases, there was a span of 6 bases. CDR3 region: CASSLVTNGYTF. CDR3 coding DNA: TGTGCCAGCAGTTTAGTCACAAATGGCTACACCTTC.

This clonotype occurred a few times. The chain has TRBV7-2 and TRBJ1-6; 8 nucleotides agree with TRBD1. The CDR3 is made up of 19 amino acids. The V segment lost 6 bases and the J segment 3 bases; nucleotides outside the gene matches: 16. Germline CDR1 and CDR2: SGHTA and FQGNSA. The CDR3 nucleotides read TGTGCCAGCAGATCAATTAGGGGCACCGGACAGGGCTATAATTCACCCCTCCACTTT. This translates into CASRSIRGTGQGYNSPLHF.

V usage is TRBV6-6 and J usage is TRBJ1-2; possible D gene TRBD1, 5 bases. V was trimmed by 5 bases and J by 3 bases, leaving 16 bases between them. Looked up from germline, CDR1 is MNHNY and CDR2 is SVGAGI (reference sequence). The CDR3 is 15 residues long. As DNA, the CDR3 is TGTGCCAGCAGTCAGGGACCCCAGAGGCACTATGGCTACACCTTC. It encodes CASSQGPQRHYGYTF.

This chain uses TRBV3-1 with TRBJ2-7; maybe TRBD1 (6 bases). V lost 3 bases and J lost 1, with 13 bases in between. Germline V gene data show CDR1 as LGHDT and CDR2 as YNNKEL (reference sequence). This CDR3 has 15 residues. In nucleotides, the CDR3 is TGTGCCAGCAGCCACCCGGGGACACAATCCTACGAGCAGTACTTC. Protein product: CASSHPGTQSYEQYF.

On this clonotype itself: At one end the junction does not follow the germline gene, possibly because of a read error. V and J are TRBV5-1 and TRBJ2-1, with D hard to call. The CDR3 is 15 residues long. Germline V gene lookup returns CDR1 SGHRS and CDR2 YFSETQ. The CDR3 sequence: CASSLEANSYKEQFF. The CDR3 DNA follows: TGCGCCAGCAGCTTGGAGGCAAACTCCTACAAGGAGCAGTTCTTC.

This rearrangement joins TRBV12-3 or TRBV12-4 to TRBJ1-2; the match to TRBD1 covers 9 bases. J lost 5 bases, V lost 6 bases, and 7 bases had no gene match. This CDR3 is built from 14 residues. CDR3 sequence reads: CASSWDRESYGYTF. The CDR3 DNA reads TGTGCCAGCAGCTGGGACAGGGAATCTTATGGCTACACCTTC.

In its sample, this clonotype was seen a few times. The V gene is TRBV6-6, the J gene TRBJ2-5; the match to TRBD1 covers 7 bases. The assigned J gene may be wrong: the sequence end matches TRBJ2-7 better. The CDR3 contains 13 residues. CDR1 and CDR2 from the germline V gene are MNHNY and SVGAGI (reference sequence). This CDR3 reads CASRPTGDHEQYF. DNA of the CDR3: TGTGCCAGCAGGCCTACAGGGGACCACGAGCAGTACTTC.

The chain is built from TRBV9 and TRBJ2-7, with 8 bases fitting TRBD1. The CDR3 runs 14 residues. CDR1 and CDR2 from the germline V gene are SGDLS and YYNGEE. Trimming at V came to 3 bases and at J to 3 bases, leaving 5 bases not matched to a gene. CDR3 loop: CASSAAQGVYEQYF. In DNA form, the CDR3 reads TGTGCCAGCAGCGCGGCACAGGGGGTCTACGAGCAGTACTTC.

This chain joins TRBV3-1 and TRBJ2-5, with 7 bases identical to TRBD2. V lost 4 bases, J lost 5 bases, and 16 bases stayed unmatched. CDR1 and CDR2 (germline): LGHDT, YNNKEL (reference sequence). The CDR3 loop spans 17 amino acids. The CDR3 coding sequence is TGTGCCAGCAGCCCCCTGAGTGGGTGGAGCGGGGTCGAGACCCAGTACTTC. Residues: CASSPLSGWSGVETQYF.

This clonotype has just a few counts. The V and J genes are TRBV5-1 and TRBJ2-5, with 10 nucleotides matching TRBD2. The CDR3 extends over 14 amino acids. Germline trimming cut 4 bases from V and 2 bases from J; bases unmatched to any gene: 2. CDR1 is SGHRS, CDR2 YFSETQ, per germline. CDR3 loop: CASSTSGVQETQYF. The CDR3 nucleotides are TGCGCCAGCAGCACTAGCGGGGTACAAGAGACCCAGTACTTC.

V usage is TRBV11-2 and J usage is TRBJ2-2; 8 positions match TRBD2. The CDR3 extends over 19 amino acids. Looked up from germline, CDR1 is SGHAT and CDR2 is FQNNGV. V shed 6 bases and J 3 bases; nucleotides not matched to a gene: 18. CDR3 region: CASRPIETQAGAYTGELFF. CDR3 in DNA: TGTGCCAGCAGGCCGATCGAAACCCAAGCGGGGGCCTACACCGGGGAGCTGTTTTTT.

This clonotype came up once. The missing conserved phenylalanine or tryptophan at the end of this CDR3 makes a read error likely. In DNA form, the CDR3 reads TGTGCCAGCAGACCAGGGGGAGGGAACTATGGCTACACCGTC. Protein: CASRPGGGNYGYTV. The chain combines TRBV6-6 with TRBJ1-2; 7 positions agree with TRBD1. Trimming took 6 bases from V and 2 from J; bases not matched to a gene: 6. Germline V gives CDR1 MNHNY, CDR2 SVGAGI (reference sequence). The CDR3 contains 14 residues.

The table lists this clonotype with a few counts. This chain connects TRBV20-1 to TRBJ1-5; 8 bases are shared with TRBD1. Trimming removed 6 bases from V and 6 bases from J; junction bases left unmatched: 4. This CDR3 region has 12 residues. Germline CDR1 DFQATT, CDR2 SNEGSKA (reference sequence). The CDR3 DNA is TGCAGTGCCCGGACAGGGCTTCAGCCCCAGCATTTT. This encodes CSARTGLQPQHF.

The sample holds a few counts of this clonotype. This chain joins TRBV20-1 and TRBJ2-6, with a possible D match to TRBD1 (5 bases). CDR3 length: 14 residues. Germline V lookup: CDR1 DFQATT, CDR2 SNEGSKA (reference sequence). Trimming took off 5 bases at V and 4 bases at J, with 12 bases between the two ends. The CDR3 nucleotides are TGCAGTGCTGAAGACAGTTCAGGGGCCAACGTCCTGACTTTC. Residues: CSAEDSSGANVLTF.

The genes are TRBV6-6 and TRBJ1-1; 10 positions match TRBD1. Germline-derived CDR1 and CDR2 are MNHNY and SVGAGI (reference sequence). The CDR3 loop spans 17 amino acids. Losses at the gene ends were 0 bases for V and 0 bases for J; bases not matched to a gene: 4. Here the CDR3 reads CASSYSGGTGVNTEAFF. The CDR3 DNA follows: TGTGCCAGCAGTTACTCGGGGGGGACAGGGGTGAACACTGAAGCTTTCTTT.